This T cell receptor beta chain was documented in a study of blood T cell repertoires in COVID-19. As for the study in general: Italy, Spain and the United States were the sources of the convalescent and acute COVID-19 samples. The analysed material was cDNA or gDNA that came from T cells, B-cell-depleted T cells, or PBMCs.

As processed by the authors: Reference gene primer amplification yielded estimated nucleated cell counts. Measured with immunoSEQ multiplex PCR; TCRdb has only the in-frame clones, and not every one. V and J calls and clone size are as listed in that table; D and trimming were resolved from the DNA. The data contain around 100,000 clones, more than 70% of them singletons. V gave up 3 bases and J gave up 3 bases; unmatched junction bases: 10. The CDR3 sequence is 16 residues long. The germline CDR1 and CDR2 sequences are SGHTA and FQGNSA. The chain employs TRBV7-2 and TRBJ2-7, with 8 nucleotides matching TRBD1. The sequenced material came from peripheral blood. The clonotype comes from a human donor in a cohort sampled during active COVID-19. The CDR3 DNA follows: TGTGCCAGCAGCTTCAAAGCCGGGACAGGTTTCTACGAGCAGTACTTC. Protein product: CASSFKAGTGFYEQYF.